This note documents a single T cell receptor beta chain sequence. Its cognate antigen is unknown. TCRdb processed the 5' RACE reads anew with MiXCR; each CDR3 protein has one entry. The sample records hundreds of thousands of distinct CDR3 sequences, approximately 4% being singletons. Trimming pared 3 bases from V and 4 bases from J, leaving 22 bases between. Germline V gene data show CDR1 as SGHRS and CDR2 as YFSETQ. CDR3 size: 17 residues. This sample was included in a study of T cells after yellow fever vaccination. Study-wide context: Some fractions had low cell numbers, and these were prepared with SMART-Seq v4 Ultra Low Input. Notes on the study in general: Most primary-vaccination clones recurred post-booster (under 98% CD4, over 70% CD8). CD4 and CD8 compartments shared a small share of clonotypes.

V gene TRBV5-1 combines with J gene TRBJ2-5, with D tentatively TRBD1 (6 bases). The sample here was PBMCs, taken 5 days after the yellow fever booster vaccination. This sequence was found in a man aged 18 to 29 who received the YFV17D yellow fever vaccine. CDR3 sequence: CASSSGTLIFSRETQYF. The CDR3 region has the DNA TGCGCCAGCAGCTCCGGGACATTAATCTTCTCTCGAGAGACCCAGTACTTC.